The 21 T cell receptor beta chains presented below share a single source sample, sequenced in a study of cytomegalovirus exposure and HLA in healthy donors. Clones were sequenced by immunoSEQ multiplex PCR, and TCRdb holds only the in-frame ones, with some missing. The sample shows about 250,000 clones, about 88% of them seen only once. Source material: PBMCs. The receptors come from a man between 18 and 35 years old in good health and CMV-seropositive.

The chain is built from TRBV2 and TRBJ2-1; D ambiguous. The CDR3 covers 15 residues. The V and J ends lost 7 bases and 0 bases respectively, with 13 bases between them. Looked up from germline, CDR1 is SNHLY and CDR2 is FYNNEI. CDR3 nucleotide sequence: TGTGCCAGCATAGGGCTTTCGAGCTCCTACAATGAGCAGTTCTTC. It encodes CASIGLSSSYNEQFF.

The chain carries TRBV2 and TRBJ2-3; 12 bases are shared with TRBD2. The CDR3 runs to 15 residues. V dropped 4 bases and J dropped 4; count of bases not matched to a gene: 3. CDR1 and CDR2 (germline): SNHLY, FYNNEI. In DNA form, the CDR3 reads TGTGCCAGCAGTGCACTAGCGGGAGGCCCAGATACGCAGTATTTT. This gives the protein CASSALAGGPDTQYF.

The V and J genes are TRBV30 and TRBJ2-7; unclear D gene. V was cut by 1 base and J by 0 bases, with 7 bases left in between. CDR3 length: 13 amino acids. CDR1 and CDR2 from the germline V gene are GTSNPN and SVGIG (reference sequence). CDR3 bases: TGTGCCTGGAGTGAAGCGCACTCCTACGAGCAGTACTTC. Its translation: CAWSEAHSYEQYF.

This chain connects TRBV5-1 to TRBJ2-5; 7 bases align to TRBD1. This CDR3 is built from 13 residues. Losses at the gene ends were 4 bases for V and 4 bases for J; bases not matched to a gene: 4. Germline CDR1 reads SGHRS; CDR2 reads YFSETQ. The DNA of the CDR3 is TGCGCCAGCAGCGAGGGGGCGCGAGAGACCCAGTACTTC. This gives the protein CASSEGARETQYF. Full variable domain (remainder filled in from reference TRBV5-1 and TRBJ2-5): KAGVTQTPRYLIKTRGQQVTLSCSPISGHRSVSWYQQTPGQGLQFLFEYFSETQRNKGNFPGRFSGRQFSNSRSEMNVSTLELGDSALYLCASSEGARETQYFGPGTRLLVL.

The genes are TRBV15 and TRBJ2-7; 12 bases map to TRBD1. The CDR3 contains 18 residues. In germline, CDR1 is LNHNV, CDR2 YYDKDF (reference sequence). V lost 0 bases to trimming and J lost 4 bases; unmatched junction nucleotides: 10. The CDR3 region is CATSREISLGQGAYEQYF. The CDR3 region has the DNA TGTGCCACCAGCAGAGAAATAAGTTTGGGACAGGGGGCTTACGAGCAGTACTTC.

V gene TRBV11-1 combines with J gene TRBJ2-7, with D possibly TRBD2 on 6 matching bases. V shed 4 bases and J shed 0 bases, with 22 bases lying between them. Germline lookup yields CDR1 SGHAT and CDR2 FQDESV (reference sequence). The CDR3 has 18 amino acids. The DNA of the CDR3 is TGTGCCAGCAGCTCAAAAGGCCTCGGGAGAGTCGGCTCCTACGAGCAGTACTTC. As protein: CASSSKGLGRVGSYEQYF.

CDR3 bases: TGCGCCAGCAGACTTGGCATCGCAGCGGCGCATCAAGAGACCCAGTACTTC. Its translation is CASRLGIAAAHQETQYF. The chain employs TRBV5-1 and TRBJ2-5, with D perhaps TRBD2 (5 bases). V was clipped by 5 bases and J by 2 bases, with 22 bases between them. There are 17 residues in the CDR3. The germline V gene has CDR1 SGHRS and CDR2 YFSETQ.

In its sample, this clone was seen once. The V and J genes are TRBV6-6 and TRBJ1-5; 8 bases are shared with TRBD1. Germline CDR1 reads MNHNY; CDR2 reads SVGAGI (reference sequence). V lost 7 bases and J lost 4; bases outside the gene matches: 9. CDR3 length: 15 amino acids. The CDR3 bases are TGTGCCAGCACCGGGACAGGCTCCAGGAATCAGCCCCAGCATTTT. Amino acids: CASTGTGSRNQPQHF.

The sample holds a few counts of this clone. CDR3: CASSTLVNTGELFF. In DNA, the CDR3 is TGTGCCAGCAGTACCCTCGTGAACACCGGGGAGCTGTTTTTT. This sequence joins TRBV7-7 and TRBJ2-2; D not certain. Germline V gene sequence: CDR1 SSHAT, CDR2 FNYEAQ (reference sequence). Trimming took off 6 bases at V and 1 base at J, with 9 bases between the two ends. The CDR3 is made up of 14 amino acids.

The chain employs TRBV7-9 and TRBJ1-2; D ambiguous. Trimming shortened V by 1 base and J by 7 bases, and 13 bases separated the two germline ends. The CDR3 consists of 14 residues. CDR1 SEHNR and CDR2 FQNEAQ come from the germline V gene (reference sequence). DNA of the CDR3: TGTGCCAGCAGCTTAGGTCGGGCCGAGCGTGGCTACACCTTC. It encodes CASSLGRAERGYTF.

The chain combines TRBV7-8 with TRBJ2-7; D call uncertain. Germline V lookup: CDR1 SGHVS, CDR2 FQNEAQ. V was trimmed by 5 bases and J by 2 bases, leaving 10 bases between them. CDR3 length equals 13 residues. The CDR3 loop is CASSDRLAYEQYF. Written as DNA, the CDR3 is TGTGCCAGCAGCGATCGACTGGCCTACGAGCAGTACTTC.

This chain links TRBV13 with TRBJ2-5; the D call may be TRBD1 or TRBD2 (6 bases each). CDR1 is PRHDT and CDR2 is FYEKMQ in the germline V gene (reference sequence). V gave up 2 bases and J gave up 4 bases, with 11 bases separating them. The CDR3 loop spans 14 amino acids. CDR3 sequence (DNA): TGTGCCAGCAGCTTATTTTCGGGGGCAGAGACCCAGTACTTC. Translation gives CASSLFSGAETQYF.

V usage is TRBV14 and J usage is TRBJ1-1; D gene unclear. Germline values: CDR1 SGHDN, CDR2 FVKESK. V lost 4 bases, J lost 4 bases, and 19 bases lay in between. This CDR3 region has 16 residues. As DNA, the CDR3 is TGTGCCAGCAGCCGAGACACTCTCCTATCGAGCACTGAAGCTTTCTTT. Protein: CASSRDTLLSSTEAFF.

This chain uses TRBV30 with TRBJ2-6; TRBD1 matches at 10 bases. Germline V CDR1 and CDR2: GTSNPN, SVGIG (reference sequence). After removal of 2 bases from V and 4 bases from J, the junction contained 5 bases not matched to a gene. The CDR3 covers 16 residues. DNA for the CDR3: TGTGCCTGGAGTAAGACAGGGGGCAGAGGGGCCAACGTCCTGACTTTC. Protein: CAWSKTGGRGANVLTF.

This clone was picked up one time. This rearrangement joins TRBV30 to TRBJ1-1; possible D gene TRBD1, 5 bases. This CDR3 has 13 amino acids. Germline V CDR1 and CDR2: GTSNPN, SVGIG (reference sequence). V was cut by 4 bases and J by 5 bases, with 14 bases left in between. In DNA, the CDR3 is TGTGCCTGGAAGACAAACCGGGGGACTGAAGCTTTCTTT. This encodes CAWKTNRGTEAFF.

This rearrangement joins TRBV6-5 to TRBJ1-3; 9 nucleotides align to TRBD1. There are 15 residues in the CDR3. The germline CDR1 and CDR2 sequences are MNHEY and SVGAGI. Losses at the gene ends were 5 bases for V and 3 bases for J; bases not matched to a gene: 5. CDR3 loop: CASSNTGGGGNTIYF. The CDR3 DNA reads TGTGCCAGCAGTAATACAGGGGGCGGTGGAAACACCATATATTTT.

CDR3 sequence reads: CASSYSSHSNQPQHF. CDR3 DNA: TGTGCCAGCAGTTACTCCTCACATAGCAATCAGCCCCAGCATTTT. The V call is TRBV6-5, the J call TRBJ1-5; D not resolved. The CDR3 contains 15 residues. CDR1 MNHEY and CDR2 SVGAGI come from the germline V gene. V lost 0 bases, J lost 0 bases, and 6 bases lay in between.

This chain uses TRBV30 with TRBJ1-1; 7 bases are a match to TRBD1. Germline CDR1 GTSNPN, CDR2 SVGIG (reference sequence). Trimming took 2 bases from V and 7 from J; bases not matched to a gene: 13. The CDR3 runs to 15 residues. The CDR3 reads CAWSFGWQGGGEAFF. CDR3 sequence (DNA): TGTGCCTGGAGTTTTGGATGGCAGGGGGGTGGTGAAGCTTTCTTT.

The CDR3 is CASSLFSRAYEQYF. DNA of the CDR3: TGTGCCAGCAGCTTGTTTAGCCGGGCCTACGAGCAGTACTTC. The rearrangement joins TRBV5-8 to TRBJ2-7; D gene unclear. Germline V gene data show CDR1 as SGHTS and CDR2 as YDEGEE. Trimming removed 1 base at V and 2 bases at J, with 10 bases between. The length of the CDR3 is 14 residues.

This clone has more than one count but fewer than ten. The chain recombines TRBV2 with TRBJ1-2, with TRBD1 as a possible D gene (5 bases). This CDR3 contains 15 residues. Deletions cut 4 bases from V and 2 bases from J, with 14 bases between. Germline V gene lookup returns CDR1 SNHLY and CDR2 FYNNEI. The CDR3 loop reads CASSGGREYNYGYTF. For the CDR3, the DNA is TGTGCCAGCAGTGGGGGACGGGAATACAACTATGGCTACACCTTC.

This chain joins TRBV4-3 and TRBJ2-7; a possible D gene is TRBD2 (6 bases). Germline CDR1 LGHNA, CDR2 YSLEER. CDR3 length equals 15 residues. V was pared by 1 base and J by 0 bases, with 10 bases between. The CDR3 is CASSQVTSSSYEQYF. DNA for the CDR3: TGCGCCAGCAGCCAAGTCACTAGCTCCTCCTACGAGCAGTACTTC.